A single sample is the source of the 10 T cell receptor beta chains below, sequenced in a study of identical twins. TCRdb independently ran MiXCR on the 5' RACE reads; one entry per CDR3 protein. The repertoire includes 350,000 or so distinct CDR3 sequences, about 12% of them detected once, and around 6.9% sits in the top ten. Separately, the same data were catalogued under a study of yellow fever vaccine responses in identical twins.

Sequencing was done on a sample of CD8+ T cells sorted from blood. Every receptor here comes from a woman under 30 in good health.

This clonotype was seen more than once but under ten times. This rearrangement joins TRBV12-3 or TRBV12-4 to TRBJ2-4; TRBD1 aligns across 7 bases. V gave up 6 bases and J gave up 0 bases; unmatched junction bases: 2. The CDR3 consists of 14 residues. The DNA of the CDR3 is TGTGCCAGCAGCTCAGGGGGAGCCAAAAACATTCAGTACTTC. It is translated as CASSSGGAKNIQYF.

This clonotype came up a few times. J is TRBJ2-3 and V is TRBV7-6; no clear D gene. Trimming left V 1 base short and J 0 bases short, with 17 bases between. The CDR3 contains 18 residues. Germline V gene lookup returns CDR1 SGHVS and CDR2 FNYEAQ. The CDR3 loop is CASSLDPNVDSSTDTQYF. DNA for the CDR3: TGTGCCAGCAGCTTAGATCCCAATGTTGACTCTAGCACAGATACGCAGTATTTT.

This clonotype has at least ten counts. The chain combines TRBV29-1 with TRBJ2-1; 8 nucleotides agree with TRBD2. This CDR3 spans 15 amino acids. CDR1 is SQVTM, CDR2 ANQGSEA, per germline. V lost 3 bases, J lost 2 bases, and 6 bases stayed unmatched. The CDR3, as DNA: TGCAGCGTTGACTCACTAGCGGCCACCTACAATGAGCAGTTCTTC. It codes for CSVDSLAATYNEQFF.

This clonotype was recorded a few times. The V and J genes are TRBV7-9 and TRBJ2-7, with 7 bases lining up with TRBD1. The CDR3 sequence is 16 residues long. CDR1 is SEHNR and CDR2 is FQNEAQ in the germline V gene (reference sequence). J gave up 0 bases and V 5 bases, and 10 bases lay outside the gene matches. CDR3 sequence (DNA): TGTGCCAGCAGCACGTCAACAGGGGACCGCTCCTACGAGCAGTACGTC. Protein sequence: CASSTSTGDRSYEQYV.

This chain joins TRBV2 and TRBJ2-5; D is perhaps TRBD1 or TRBD2 (5 bases each). From germline, CDR1 is SNHLY and CDR2 FYNNEI. V shed 3 bases and J shed 4 bases, with 12 bases lying between them. The CDR3 has 14 amino acids. Here the CDR3 DNA reads TGTGCCAGCAGTGACCAGGGAGCGATAGAGACCCAGTACTTC. Translation: CASSDQGAIETQYF.

This clonotype was seen only a few times. The CDR3 DNA is TGCGCCAGCAGCTTGGAGGATTTAGTCAGCGAAGCTTTCTTT. It encodes CASSLEDLVSEAFF. The gene calls are TRBV5-1 and TRBJ1-1; D remains ambiguous. From germline, CDR1 is SGHRS and CDR2 YFSETQ. This CDR3 has 14 residues. V dropped 0 bases and J dropped 8 bases, with 14 bases sitting between them.

This clonotype was counted a few times. The chain links TRBV12-3 or TRBV12-4 to TRBJ2-1; TRBD2 matches 7 bases. V was clipped by 7 bases and J by 1 base; unmatched bases: 4. The CDR3 spans 14 residues. CDR3 nucleotide sequence: TGTGCCAGCAAACTAGCGCCTTCCTACAATGAGCAGTTCTTC. It translates to CASKLAPSYNEQFF.

The J gene is TRBJ1-1, the V gene TRBV6-1; no clear D gene. CDR1 is MNHNS, CDR2 SASEGT, per germline. Trimming removed 8 bases at V and 1 base at J, with 5 bases between. The CDR3 is 11 residues long. CDR3 DNA: TGTGCCAGCCCTGGGAACACTGAAGCTTTCTTT. Translated: CASPGNTEAFF.

This clonotype was observed many times. V gene TRBV4-1 combines with J gene TRBJ1-3; D possibly corresponds to TRBD1 (6 bases). The germline V gene encodes CDR1 MGHRA and CDR2 YSYEKL. There are 11 residues in the CDR3. The V and J ends lost 3 bases and 16 bases respectively, with 13 bases between them. The CDR3 is CASSHSGGLYF. CDR3 sequence (DNA): TGCGCCAGCAGCCATTCCGGGGGCTTGTATTTT.

A few counts support this clonotype. This chain joins TRBV6-4 and TRBJ2-2; perhaps TRBD2 as D (6 bases). Germline-derived CDR1 and CDR2 are MRHNA and SNTAGT. The ends were cut back, 3 bases at V and 4 bases at J, with 18 bases in the middle. The length of the CDR3 is 17 residues. CDR3 residues: CASSEVFGGASTGELFF. The CDR3 coding sequence is TGTGCCAGCAGTGAGGTATTCGGGGGTGCGAGCACCGGGGAGCTGTTTTTT.